The rows below give T cell receptor beta chains drawn from one sample of a study of molecular identifiers for immune sequencing clone quantification. Using its own MiXCR run on the PCR reads, TCRdb lists one record per CDR3 protein. The sample includes 100,000 or so distinct CDR3 sequences, 36% seen only once; the top ten take around 3.8%. Specimen: naive CD8+ T cells from blood, with Jurkat cell RNA spiked in. The receptor set was obtained from a human donor in good health. Some libraries in this study had Jurkat cell RNA spiked in. Both conserved end residues are part of each CDR3. The order of the fields is J gene, CDR3 length, V gene, D gene, clone size, CDR3 protein, CDR3 DNA. D genes are given only for firm matches. Clone size is shown for a subset of rows, as once, few, many or a class of expanded clone.

>TRBJ1-4|16|TRBV7-9|-|many
CASRTGLADTNEKLFF
TGTGCCAGCAGGACCGGGTTGGCGGATACTAATGAAAAACTGTTTTTT
>TRBJ1-1|14|TRBV28|TRBD1|-
CASSLAGGYTEAFF
TGTGCCAGCAGTTTAGCAGGGGGCTACACTGAAGCTTTCTTT
>TRBJ1-1|11|TRBV6-4|-|few
CASSAAVVTFF
TGTGCCAGCAGCGCCGCCGTGGTAACTTTCTTT
>TRBJ2-3|13|TRBV24-1|-|many
CATSDPDLNTQYF
TGTGCCACCAGTGATCCCGATCTGAATACGCAGTATTTT
>TRBJ1-1|15|TRBV4-1|-|many
CARNFRGRWGTEAFF
TGCGCCCGCAACTTCAGGGGCAGATGGGGCACTGAAGCTTTCTTT
>TRBJ2-7|16|TRBV6-5|-|-
CASSYGWADMRDEQYF
TGTGCCAGCAGTTACGGATGGGCAGATATGAGGGACGAGCAGTACTTC
>TRBJ2-2|15|TRBV19|-|few
CASSIDRTRAGELFF
TGTGCCAGTAGTATAGACCGGACACGGGCCGGGGAGCTGTTTTTT
>TRBJ2-3|16|TRBV4-3|TRBD2|-
CASSQSGTRAADTQYF
TGCGCCAGCAGCCAGTCCGGGACTAGGGCCGCAGATACGCAGTATTTT
>TRBJ2-3|14|TRBV12-5|-|many
CASGPGPSTDTQYF
TGTGCTAGTGGTCCGGGACCGAGCACAGATACGCAGTATTTT
>TRBJ2-2|16|TRBV7-6|TRBD1|-
CASSSGRGTDTGELFF
TGTGCCAGCAGTTCAGGCAGGGGGACGGACACCGGGGAGCTGTTTTTT
>TRBJ2-3|12|TRBV12-3/TRBV12-4|-|-
CASRFRVDTQYF
TGTGCCAGCAGATTCCGGGTAGATACGCAGTATTTT
>TRBJ2-6|18|TRBV7-9|TRBD1|-
CACSSPGQGAIGANVLTF
TGTGCCTGCAGCTCTCCGGGACAGGGGGCTATTGGGGCCAACGTCCTGACATTC
>TRBJ1-5|12|TRBV6-2/TRBV6-3|-|-
CASSLGERSQHF
TGTGCCAGCAGTTTGGGGGAAAGGTCCCAGCATTTT
>TRBJ2-2|15|TRBV11-2|-|-
CASSLGARNTGELFF
TGTGCCAGCAGCTTAGGGGCCCGTAACACCGGGGAGCTGTTTTTT
>TRBJ2-1|17|TRBV4-2|TRBD2|-
CASSQDGRLAGYNEQIF
TGTGCCAGCAGCCAAGACGGGCGACTAGCGGGCTACAATGAGCAGATCTTC
>TRBJ2-1|14|TRBV25-1|-|-
CASSDNTEYNEQFF
TGTGCCAGCAGTGACAATACGGAGTACAATGAGCAGTTCTTC
>TRBJ2-2|16|TRBV9|-|-
CASSARESGNTGELFF
TGTGCCAGCAGCGCCCGGGAAAGCGGGAACACCGGGGAGCTGTTTTTT
>TRBJ1-5|12|TRBV28|-|-
CASSFVIQPQHF
TGTGCCAGCAGTTTTGTAATTCAGCCCCAGCATTTT
>TRBJ2-2|18|TRBV14|-|-
CASSATGLLSKDTGELFF
TGTGCCAGCAGCGCCACGGGACTCCTATCGAAGGACACCGGGGAGCTGTTTTTT
>TRBJ2-5|17|TRBV6-6|TRBD2|few
CASSAQVSSGGQETQYF
TGTGCCAGCAGTGCCCAGGTTTCTAGCGGAGGCCAAGAGACCCAGTACTTC
>TRBJ1-4|15|TRBV28|-|-
CASTWIRDKGEKLFF
TGTGCCAGCACCTGGATCCGGGACAAGGGTGAAAAACTGTTTTTT
>TRBJ1-1|15|TRBV7-8|TRBD1|many
CASSHDREYGAEAFF
TGTGCCAGCAGCCACGACAGGGAATACGGAGCTGAAGCTTTCTTT
>TRBJ2-5|14|TRBV27|TRBD2|few
CASSSGLAGETQYF
TGTGCCAGCAGTTCCGGACTAGCGGGGGAGACCCAGTACTTC
>TRBJ2-2|13|TRBV28|-|-
CASSSQGGGELFF
TGTGCCAGCAGTTCCCAGGGGGGCGGGGAGCTGTTTTTT
>TRBJ1-1|12|TRBV28|-|-
CASSLEGTEAFF
TGTGCCAGCAGTTTAGAGGGCACTGAAGCTTTCTTT
>TRBJ2-3|13|TRBV9|-|-
CASSVPTMDTQYF
TGTGCCAGCAGCGTACCTACTATGGATACGCAGTATTTT
>TRBJ1-1|15|TRBV28|-|-
CASNIRGTLNTEAFF
TGTGCCAGCAACATCAGGGGAACCCTGAACACTGAAGCTTTCTTT
>TRBJ2-6|13|TRBV29-1|-|many
CSVEAAGANVLTF
TGCAGCGTTGAGGCGGCTGGGGCCAACGTCCTGACTTTC
>TRBJ2-7|13|TRBV28|TRBD1|many
CASSWTGSYEQYF
TGTGCCAGCAGCTGGACAGGGTCCTACGAGCAGTACTTC
>TRBJ2-7|18|TRBV4-2|TRBD2|-
CASSQDLAARELTYEQYF
TGTGCCAGCAGCCAAGATCTAGCGGCGCGGGAGCTCACCTACGAGCAGTACTTC
>TRBJ1-5|15|TRBV27|-|-
CASSLSTLSVQPQHF
TGTGCCAGCAGTTTATCGACCCTTTCGGTTCAGCCCCAGCATTTT
>TRBJ1-5|12|TRBV12-3/TRBV12-4|-|many
CASSTWGEPQHF
TGTGCCAGCAGTACCTGGGGGGAGCCCCAGCATTTT
>TRBJ2-5|15|TRBV28|-|few
CASSLYLEGVETQYF
TGTGCCAGCAGTTTGTATCTCGAGGGGGTAGAGACCCAGTACTTC
>TRBJ2-1|15|TRBV20-1|-|-
CSAHSRETRYNEQLF
TGCAGTGCACATTCCCGGGAGACCCGATACAATGAGCAGCTCTTC
>TRBJ1-2|14|TRBV7-9|-|many
CASNIPQTNYGYTF
TGTGCCAGCAATATACCTCAGACTAACTATGGCTACACCTTC
>TRBJ2-7|13|TRBV13|TRBD1|few
CASRADRGYEQYF
TGTGCCAGCAGAGCAGACAGGGGCTACGAGCAGTACTTC
>TRBJ1-5|15|TRBV6-5|TRBD1|-
CASRSRDSRNQPQHF
TGTGCCAGCAGATCTCGGGACAGCCGCAATCAGCCCCAGCATTTT
>TRBJ2-3|16|TRBV4-3|-|many
CASSQFGGPSTDTQYF
TGCGCCAGCAGCCAATTCGGGGGGCCAAGCACAGATACGCAGTATTTT
>TRBJ2-6|15|TRBV5-6|-|-
CASSLARGGANVLTF
TGTGCCAGCAGCTTGGCCCGGGGTGGGGCCAACGTCCTGACTTTC
>TRBJ2-1|13|TRBV10-3|-|few
CAITTMEGVEQFF
TGTGCCATCACCACCATGGAGGGGGTTGAGCAGTTCTTC